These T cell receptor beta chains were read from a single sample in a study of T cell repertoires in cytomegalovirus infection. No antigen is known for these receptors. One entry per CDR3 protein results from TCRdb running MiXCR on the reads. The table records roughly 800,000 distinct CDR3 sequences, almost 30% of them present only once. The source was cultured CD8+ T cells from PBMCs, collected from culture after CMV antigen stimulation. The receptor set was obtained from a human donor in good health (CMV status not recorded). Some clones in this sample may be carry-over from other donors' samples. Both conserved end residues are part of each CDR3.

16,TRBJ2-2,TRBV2,CASSELFQGESGELFF
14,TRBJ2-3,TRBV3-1,CASSQDPATDTQYF
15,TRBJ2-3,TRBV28,CASSPQTAPTDTQYF
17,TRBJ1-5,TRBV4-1,CASSLLPGQLSNQPQHF
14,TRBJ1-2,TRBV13,CASSFIGGSTGYTF
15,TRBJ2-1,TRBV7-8,CASSFIGGSYNEQFF
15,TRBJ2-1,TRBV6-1,CASSSIAGGPDEQFF
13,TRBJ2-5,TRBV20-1,CSARVPVQETQYF
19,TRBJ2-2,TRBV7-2,CASSLVVGQETRDTGELFF
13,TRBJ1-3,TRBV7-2,CASGQGAGNTIYF
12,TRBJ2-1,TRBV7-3,CASSYRRDEQFF
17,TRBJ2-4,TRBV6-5,CASSYSGWTGTENIQYF
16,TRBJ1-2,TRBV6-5,CASSYSGGASNYGYTF
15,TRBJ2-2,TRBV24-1,CATSDLGRSTGELFF
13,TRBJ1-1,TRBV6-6,CASSQTGRGEAFF
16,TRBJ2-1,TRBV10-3,CAISGGDQSSYNEQFF
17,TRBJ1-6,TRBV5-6,CASSLAAPSSYNSPLHF
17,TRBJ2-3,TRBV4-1,CASSQAFAGTAKDTQYF
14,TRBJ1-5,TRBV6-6,CASSSRTAQGPQHF
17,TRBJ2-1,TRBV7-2,CASSLEGGGAGIYEQFF
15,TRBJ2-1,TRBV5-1,CASSDRTNGGDEQFF
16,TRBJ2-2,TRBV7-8,CASSLVLAGHTGELFF
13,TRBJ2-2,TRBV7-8,CASERGNTGELFF
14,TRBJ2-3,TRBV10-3,CAISSGADRDTQYF
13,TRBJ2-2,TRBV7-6,CASGRGPTGELFF
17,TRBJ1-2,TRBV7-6,CASSLGSGGGSNYGYTF
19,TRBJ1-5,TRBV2,CASSDPRAGGAVRNQPQHF
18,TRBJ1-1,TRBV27,CASSLGYGGGVTRTEAFF
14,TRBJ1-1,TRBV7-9,CASSFRDGGAEAFF
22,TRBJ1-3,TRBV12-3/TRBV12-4,CASRPDRGTLSHNFDSGNTIYF
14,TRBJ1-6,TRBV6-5,CASTVTGGYSPLHF
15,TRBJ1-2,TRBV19,CASSFRRGDSYGYTF
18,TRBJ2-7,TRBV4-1,CASSQDSPLASGVYEQYF
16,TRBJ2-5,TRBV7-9,CASSSRQGPFQETQYF
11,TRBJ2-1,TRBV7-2,CASSHSNKQFF
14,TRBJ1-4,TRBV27,CASRELATNEKLFF